The rows below give T cell receptor beta chains drawn from one sample of a study of T-cell reconstitution after alpha-beta-depleted transplantation in children. TCRdb reprocessed the PCR reads via MiXCR and lists one record per CDR3 protein. The sample lists 350,000 to 450,000 distinct CDR3 sequences; roughly 22% were seen once. The sample was PBMCs from the stem cell graft donor, taken from the stem cell graft. Receptors were obtained from a human donor who donated a stem cell graft to a child with acute myeloid leukemia. The CDR3 runs from the conserved cysteine through the conserved F or W. A D gene is named only where the DNA matches it firmly. Expanded clones are given a class, and other clones once, few, many or no size at all.

cdr3_nt cdr3_aa clone_size v_call d_call j_call
TGCGCCAGCAGCTCCGGACAGGGGACTACCTACGAGCAGTACTTC CASSSGQGTTYEQYF few TRBV5-1 TRBD1 TRBJ2-7
TGCGCCAGCAGTCGCGTGGGGGGGCTGACCCAAGAGACCCAGTACTTC CASSRVGGLTQETQYF few TRBV4-1 - TRBJ2-5
TGTGCCAGCAGCTTGTCCAGGGAGCCCTACAATGAGCAGTTCTTC CASSLSREPYNEQFF - TRBV7-9 - TRBJ2-1
TGTGCCAGCAGTTTGTTGGGACAGGGGAAGTACGAGCAGTACTTC CASSLLGQGKYEQYF - TRBV28 TRBD1 TRBJ2-7
TGTGCCAGCACCGCAAGGAGTTCTAACTATGGCTACACCTTC CASTARSSNYGYTF - TRBV9 - TRBJ1-2
TGCGCCAGCAGCCAAGTAACCCCCTCAAATCTGGATACCGGGGAGCTGTTTTTT CASSQVTPSNLDTGELFF few TRBV4-3 - TRBJ2-2
TGCAGTGCTAGTCGGGGTACCTCGGGGGCCAACGTCCTGACTTTC CSASRGTSGANVLTF few TRBV20-1 - TRBJ2-6
TGTGCCAGCAGTGAAGTGGCGGGAGGGATCACAGATACGCAGTATTTT CASSEVAGGITDTQYF few TRBV6-1 TRBD2 TRBJ2-3
TGTGCCAGCAGTTTATCGGGCTACACAGATACGCAGTATTTT CASSLSGYTDTQYF few TRBV28 - TRBJ2-3
TGCAGCGTTGAGTTACTCGAACAGGAGCCCTACGAGCAGTACTTC CSVELLEQEPYEQYF many TRBV29-1 - TRBJ2-7
TGTGCCAGCAGTCTGCTAAATTCACCCCTCCACTTT CASSLLNSPLHF many TRBV6-5 - TRBJ1-6
TGTGCCAGCAGTTTGGCGGGAGGGCTGGGAGATACGCAGTATTTT CASSLAGGLGDTQYF few TRBV28 TRBD2 TRBJ2-3
TGTGCCAGCAGTGAAAGCGGGACGTTTTACAATGAGCAGTTCTTC CASSESGTFYNEQFF - TRBV6-1 TRBD2 TRBJ2-1
TGTGCCAGCAGCTTGGGAACGGAGTACACGCAGTATTTT CASSLGTEYTQYF few TRBV7-2 - TRBJ2-3
TGCAGCGTTGTCTTACGGACTCGCACAGATACGCAGTATTTT CSVVLRTRTDTQYF many TRBV29-1 - TRBJ2-3
TGTGCCAGCAGGCTAGCGGGAGGGCGTTCAGATACGCAGTATTTT CASRLAGGRSDTQYF - TRBV12-3/TRBV12-4 TRBD2 TRBJ2-3
TGTGCCAGCATTCCTAATAACGGACGGCGGACTACCCGCTCCTACAATGAGCAGTTCTTC CASIPNNGRRTTRSYNEQFF - TRBV6-2/TRBV6-3 - TRBJ2-1
TGCGCCAGCAGCACCGGACGTCTGAACACTGAAGCTTTCTTT CASSTGRLNTEAFF - TRBV5-1 - TRBJ1-1
TGTGCCACCAGCACCGCAGCTAATGAAAAACTGTTTTTT CATSTAANEKLFF - TRBV15 - TRBJ1-4
TGCGCCAGCAGCTTGGTCTATGACGGACTAGCGGGAGGCGGCTCCTACAATGAGCAGTTCTTC CASSLVYDGLAGGGSYNEQFF - TRBV5-1 TRBD2 TRBJ2-1
TGTGCCAGCAGCCAAAGTCCAGGGGGCTACGAGCAGTACTTC CASSQSPGGYEQYF few TRBV3-1 TRBD1 TRBJ2-7
TGTGCCACCAGTGACGGAGGGAATGAAAAACTGTTTTTT CATSDGGNEKLFF few TRBV24-1 - TRBJ1-4
TGTGCCAGCAGCGTAGATGTAGGGGGAGGCAATGAGCAGTTCTTC CASSVDVGGGNEQFF few TRBV9 - TRBJ2-1
TGCGCCAGCAGCCAAGGCCAGGGGACTCAGCCCCAGCATTTT CASSQGQGTQPQHF - TRBV4-3 - TRBJ1-5
TGTGCCAGCAGCTTAGACATAGGGGCAGGCACAGATACGCAGTATTTT CASSLDIGAGTDTQYF - TRBV11-2 - TRBJ2-3
TGCAGTGCAAACCTAGCGGGACGCTCCTACGAGCAGTACTTC CSANLAGRSYEQYF - TRBV20-1 TRBD2 TRBJ2-7
TGCGCCAGCAGTGAGTCCGAAAGGTCTATCGGAGCTTTCTTT CASSESERSIGAFF - TRBV10-2 - TRBJ1-1
TGTGCCAGCAGCCAAGCCCCAGGACTATCCGGGGGCATATTCTTC CASSQAPGLSGGIFF - TRBV3-1 - TRBJ2-1
TGTGCCAGCAGTGGGCTCGGGGGGCGAACTGAAGCTTTCTTT CASSGLGGRTEAFF few TRBV2 - TRBJ1-1
TGCAGTGCTGTCCGTACCGTTCGGGGGTACAATGAGCAGTTCTTC CSAVRTVRGYNEQFF few TRBV20-1 - TRBJ2-1